These 22 T cell receptor beta chains were all obtained from the same sample, sequenced in a study of blood T cells in healthy people across ages. The use of a sample-barcoded 5' primer and a J-beta primer mix characterized a second PCR of roughly 6 to 11 cycles. TCRdb independently ran MiXCR on the 5' RACE reads; one entry per CDR3 protein. Of roughly 680,000 distinct CDR3 sequences listed, 52% are singletons. Specimen: blood. The receptors derive from a woman older than 75 in good health.

With regard to this clonotype: This may be a read error: a much more frequent sequence differs by one nucleotide. This sequence joins TRBV12-3 or TRBV12-4 and TRBJ2-3; D uncertain. V was pared by 7 bases and J by 6 bases, with 20 bases between. The CDR3 covers 15 residues. CDR3: CASTRSRRGGDTQYF. The CDR3 DNA follows: TGTGCCAGCACCCGCTCTAGGAGAGGTGGCGATACGCAGTATTTT.

This chain uses TRBV12-3 or TRBV12-4 with TRBJ2-3, with D uncertain. CDR3 length: 12 residues. Trimming took off 6 bases at V and 6 bases at J, with 10 bases between the two ends. CDR3 nucleotide sequence: TGTGCCAGCAGAGTGACGTCGGATACGCAGTATTTT. Translating it yields CASRVTSDTQYF.

This chain uses TRBV4-1 with TRBJ2-7; TRBD2 matches 11 bases. This CDR3 has 15 residues. The germline V gene encodes CDR1 MGHRA and CDR2 YSYEKL. The V and J ends lost 7 bases and 0 bases, in that order; junction bases with no gene match: 5. The DNA of the CDR3 is TGCGCCAGCAACATAGCGGGAGGGAGCTCCTACGAGCAGTACTTC. It codes for CASNIAGGSSYEQYF.

The chain is built from TRBV10-3 and TRBJ2-1; D might be TRBD1 or TRBD2, each matching 5 bases. This CDR3 is 16 amino acids long. With 4 bases removed from V and 1 base from J, the gap between germline ends came to 14 bases. CDR1 is ENHRY, CDR2 SYGVKD, per germline. The CDR3 sequence is CAISAGLTRSYNEQFF. The CDR3 nucleotides are TGTGCCATCAGTGCGGGGCTCACCCGGTCCTACAATGAGCAGTTCTTC.

With regard to this clonotype: A much more abundant neighbour one base away suggests this may be a read error. CDR3 amino acids: CSIERGEVVGQYF. Written as DNA, the CDR3 is TGCAGCATTGAAAGGGGGGAGGTCGTTGGGCAGTACTTC. The rearrangement links TRBV29-1 to TRBJ2-7, with D possibly called TRBD1 or TRBD2 (6 bases each). CDR1 SQVTM and CDR2 ANQGSEA come from the germline V gene. There are 13 residues in the CDR3.

This clonotype has a handful of counts. The chain combines TRBV20-1 with TRBJ2-5, with a tentative D call TRBD1 (6 bases). The V end was cut by 5 bases, the J end by 7 bases, with 17 bases between. The CDR3 loop spans 13 amino acids. The V gene's germline CDR1 is DFQATT and CDR2 SNEGSKA (reference sequence). In nucleotides, the CDR3 is TGCAGTGCTTTCGAGCAGGGGAATGTGACCCAGTACTTC. Translated: CSAFEQGNVTQYF.

This clonotype was observed a handful of times. This chain uses TRBV7-9 with TRBJ2-7, with D hard to call. The J call may be mistaken, given a closer DNA end match to TRBJ2-5. From germline, CDR1 is SEHNR and CDR2 FQNEAQ (reference sequence). This CDR3 is built from 14 residues. CDR3 protein: CASSLAGPPETQYF. In DNA, the CDR3 is TGTGCCAGCAGCTTGGCCGGACCTCCAGAGACCCAGTACTTC.

This clonotype came up a few times. The V call is TRBV5-1, the J call TRBJ2-5; the D gene is possibly TRBD1 (5 bases). This CDR3 contains 15 residues. The germline CDR1 and CDR2 sequences are SGHRS and YFSETQ. Trimming left V 3 bases short and J 7 bases short, with 19 bases between. The CDR3 here is CASSSRVFSSLTQYF. The CDR3 DNA is TGCGCCAGCAGCTCCAGGGTTTTTTCGTCATTGACCCAGTACTTC.

Note on this clonotype: This clone may be a read error of a much larger clone one base away. The V call is TRBV7-9, the J call TRBJ2-3, with TRBD2 matching over 11 bases. CDR3 length: 13 amino acids. The germline V gene has CDR1 SEHNR and CDR2 FQNEAQ (reference sequence). Trimming took 7 bases from V and 9 from J; bases not matched to a gene: 6. The CDR3 spells CASTKLAGETQYF. CDR3 nucleotide sequence: TGTGCCAGCACCAAACTAGCGGGGGAGACGCAGTATTTT.

The gene calls are TRBV5-1 and TRBJ2-2, with D maybe TRBD2 (5 bases). Trimming shortened V by 0 bases and J by 6 bases, and 12 bases separated the two germline ends. This CDR3 has 15 residues. Germline lookup yields CDR1 SGHRS and CDR2 YFSETQ. The CDR3 reads CASSLGGINAGELFF. DNA of the CDR3: TGCGCCAGCAGCTTGGGAGGGATTAACGCCGGGGAGCTGTTTTTT.

The V call is TRBV7-9, the J call TRBJ2-1; D possibly uses TRBD1 or TRBD2 (5 bases each). With 5 bases removed from V and 12 bases from J, the gap between germline ends came to 17 bases. This CDR3 comprises 13 residues. From germline, CDR1 is SEHNR and CDR2 FQNEAQ (reference sequence). The CDR3 DNA sequence: TGTGCCAGCAGCGTAAGCTTGGGACCGCCGCAGTTCTTC. Its translation: CASSVSLGPPQFF.

This clonotype was found many times. The chain joins TRBV14 to TRBJ2-1; a possible D gene is TRBD2 (5 bases). Trimming cost V 6 bases and J 6 bases, with 15 bases left between them. This CDR3 has 14 residues. Germline CDR1 SGHDN, CDR2 FVKESK. The CDR3 DNA reads as TGTGCCAGCAGGTCACTAGAAGTGAGCAATGAGCAGTTCTTC. Translated: CASRSLEVSNEQFF.

The rearrangement links TRBV20-1 to TRBJ2-5, with 7 bases aligning to TRBD2. The CDR3 runs 10 residues. Trimming at V came to 5 bases and at J to 12 bases, leaving 6 bases not matched to a gene. Looked up from germline, CDR1 is DFQATT and CDR2 is SNEGSKA (reference sequence). The CDR3 DNA is TGCAGTGCTCTGAGCGGGAAGAAGTACTTC. It codes for CSALSGKKYF.

Note on this clonotype: A read error is possible here, since a much larger clone lies one base away. The chain uses TRBV7-3 and TRBJ2-5; 7 positions agree with TRBD2. CDR1 is SGHTA and CDR2 is FQGTGA in the germline V gene. J gave up 11 bases and V 1 base, and 16 bases lay outside the gene matches. The CDR3 has 16 residues. The DNA for the CDR3 is TGTGCCAGCAGCTTAAACGCTCGGGAGGTGTACAATGAGCAGTACTTC. It yields the protein CASSLNAREVYNEQYF.

The chain employs TRBV29-1 and TRBJ2-1; 11 nucleotides match TRBD2. CDR1 is SQVTM, CDR2 ANQGSEA, per germline. The CDR3 runs to 13 residues. Losses at the gene ends were 5 bases for V and 9 bases for J; bases not matched to a gene: 6. CDR3 amino acids: CSVWASGGSEQFF. The DNA of the CDR3 is TGCAGCGTTTGGGCTAGCGGGGGGAGTGAGCAGTTCTTC.

The chain carries TRBV9 and TRBJ2-1, with D uncertain. Between the trimmed V and J ends, which lost 0 bases and 0 bases, there was a span of 10 bases. The CDR3 loop spans 16 amino acids. Germline loops: CDR1 SGDLS, CDR2 YYNGEE. CDR3: CASSVAGPSSYNEQFF. The CDR3 nucleotides are TGTGCCAGCAGCGTAGCGGGCCCAAGCTCCTACAATGAGCAGTTCTTC.

This sequence joins TRBV6-5 and TRBJ2-1, with 14 positions matching TRBD2. Germline values: CDR1 MNHEY, CDR2 SVGAGI. The CDR3 loop spans 19 amino acids. The V gene end was trimmed by 2 bases and the J gene end by 4 bases; junction bases not matched to a gene: 10. The CDR3 region has the DNA TGTGCCAGCAGTTACGCCGGACTAGCGGGAGGCGCGGGATACAATGAGCAGTTCTTC. Protein: CASSYAGLAGGAGYNEQFF.

This chain joins TRBV4-2 and TRBJ1-5; D not certain. Trimming shortened V by 0 bases and J by 1 base, and 16 bases separated the two germline ends. This CDR3 comprises 18 residues. CDR1 is LGHNA, CDR2 YNFKEQ, per germline. In DNA form, the CDR3 reads TGTGCCAGCAGCCAAGATTGGGCCGGACTGGGGAGCAATCAGCCCCAGCATTTT. It yields the protein CASSQDWAGLGSNQPQHF.

The chain uses TRBV10-3 and TRBJ2-1; D call uncertain. Trimming cost V 8 bases and J 5 bases, with 16 bases left between them. Germline V gene data show CDR1 as ENHRY and CDR2 as SYGVKD. This CDR3 spans 14 amino acids. CDR3 in amino acids: CAIGEGTADNEQFF. The CDR3 DNA reads TGTGCCATCGGGGAAGGAACGGCGGACAATGAGCAGTTCTTC.

This clonotype showed up just once. The chain recombines TRBV2 with TRBJ2-3, with 9 bases aligning to TRBD2. CDR1 is SNHLY, CDR2 FYNNEI, per germline. With V trimmed by 2 bases and J by 6 bases, 6 bases remained unmatched. The CDR3 runs 15 residues. In nucleotides, the CDR3 is TGTGCCAGCAGTGAACTGGGTAGCGGGGGTGATACGCAGTATTTT. It is translated as CASSELGSGGDTQYF.

This clonotype appeared once. This chain connects TRBV5-1 to TRBJ2-1; possibly TRBD1 or TRBD2 for D (6 bases each). V lost 4 bases and J 0 bases, leaving 17 bases between the germline ends. CDR1 and CDR2 (germline): SGHRS, YFSETQ. The CDR3 covers 17 residues. The CDR3 sequence: CASSLRGRLLSYNEQFF. In nucleotides, the CDR3 is TGCGCCAGCAGCCTCCGGGGGCGACTCCTCTCCTACAATGAGCAGTTCTTC.

This clonotype was counted ten times or more. The chain carries TRBV24-1 and TRBJ2-3; D possibly uses TRBD1 or TRBD2 (6 bases each). Deletions cut 5 bases from V and 2 bases from J, with 7 bases between. Germline CDR1 reads KGHDR; CDR2 reads SFDVKD. The CDR3 length is 13 residues. The DNA for the CDR3 is TGTGCCACCAGTGGGGGGGCCACAGATACGCAGTATTTT. This gives the protein CATSGGATDTQYF.